A single sample is the source of the 32 T cell receptor beta chains below, sequenced in a study of cytomegalovirus exposure and HLA in healthy donors. A multiplex PCR was run with 60 Vbeta primers and 13 Jbeta primers. Sequencing was performed with immunoSEQ multiplex PCR; in TCRdb, only in-frame clones are kept and a portion is missing. This table holds some 200,000 clones, around three quarters found once. Sequenced input: PBMCs. Every receptor here comes from a woman under 40 in good health and CMV-seropositive.

The rearrangement uses TRBV19 and TRBJ1-2, with D uncertain. The CDR3 totals 12 residues. The V and J ends lost 3 bases and 5 bases respectively, with 7 bases between them. Germline lookup yields CDR1 LNHDA and CDR2 SQIVND (reference sequence). In nucleotides, the CDR3 is TGTGCCAGTAGTATCTCAGTTTATGGCTACACCTTC. It is translated as CASSISVYGYTF.

V gene TRBV25-1 combines with J gene TRBJ2-2, with 9 bases aligning to TRBD1. Per the germline V gene, CDR1 is MGHDK and CDR2 is SYGVNS. The CDR3 has 16 residues. V shed 7 bases, J shed 4 bases, and the junction held 10 bases outside the gene matches. The DNA for the CDR3 is TGTGCCAGCACCGACGCACAGGGGGCTAGCACCGGGGAGCTGTTTTTT. Residues: CASTDAQGASTGELFF.

The gene calls are TRBV28 and TRBJ1-5; D not certain. Germline assignment: CDR1 MDHEN and CDR2 SYDVKM. The CDR3 sequence is 12 residues long. The ends were cut back, 7 bases at V and 6 bases at J, with 10 bases in the middle. CDR3 nucleotide sequence: TGTGCCAGCATCGGGTATGGTCAGCCCCAGCATTTT. As protein: CASIGYGQPQHF.

The V and J genes are TRBV4-3 and TRBJ2-1, with 9 nucleotides matching TRBD2. Germline-derived CDR1 and CDR2 are LGHNA and YSLEER. The CDR3 totals 17 residues. The junction had 11 bases not matched to a gene; V was cut back by 3 bases and J by 5 bases. CDR3 nucleotides: TGCGCCAGCAGCCAGGGGAAGACTAGCGGAACCGACAATGAGCAGTTCTTC. Translation: CASSQGKTSGTDNEQFF.

The rearrangement joins TRBV5-6 to TRBJ1-1; D possibly corresponds to TRBD1 (6 bases). The V gene lost 3 bases and the J gene lost 8 bases, with 17 bases spanning the gap. The CDR3 spans 14 residues. Germline CDR1 SGHDT, CDR2 YYEEEE. The CDR3 region is CASSSRDTGIEAFF. As DNA, the CDR3 is TGTGCCAGCAGCTCAAGGGACACCGGCATAGAAGCTTTCTTT.

The chain combines TRBV7-9 with TRBJ1-4; 9 bases are shared with TRBD1. This CDR3 is built from 14 residues. Trimming cost V 3 bases and J 8 bases; bases outside gene matches: 4. Germline loops: CDR1 SEHNR, CDR2 FQNEAQ (reference sequence). The CDR3 sequence: CASSLDRGGEKLFF. The DNA of the CDR3 is TGTGCCAGCAGCTTGGACAGGGGAGGGGAAAAACTGTTTTTT.

The chain employs TRBV7-9 and TRBJ1-2; no definite D call. Germline CDR1 and CDR2: SEHNR and FQNEAQ (reference sequence). V lost 1 base to trimming and J lost 2 bases, with 5 bases between them. This CDR3 contains 13 residues. CDR3 bases: TGTGCCAGCAGCTTAGTACAGAACTATGGCTACACCTTC. Its protein is CASSLVQNYGYTF.

The genes are TRBV10-3 and TRBJ2-5, with 7 positions matching TRBD1. CDR1 is ENHRY, CDR2 SYGVKD, per germline. V shed 2 bases and J 5 bases; nucleotides not matched to a gene: 8. This CDR3 spans 15 amino acids. Here the CDR3 reads CAISEDRAYRETQYF. The DNA for the CDR3 is TGTGCCATCAGTGAGGACAGGGCCTATCGTGAGACCCAGTACTTC.

This chain uses TRBV6-6 with TRBJ2-1; 8 bases fit TRBD2. Trimming took 7 bases from V and 1 from J; bases not matched to a gene: 9. This CDR3 is 16 amino acids long. CDR1 MNHNY and CDR2 SVGAGI come from the germline V gene (reference sequence). The DNA for the CDR3 is TGTGCCAGCACCAACCCCGGGAGGGGATCCTACAATGAGCAGTTCTTC. Translating gives CASTNPGRGSYNEQFF.

The rearrangement joins TRBV5-6 to TRBJ1-1, with D possibly TRBD1 on 5 matching bases. Germline values: CDR1 SGHDT, CDR2 YYEEEE. The CDR3 runs 14 residues. V lost 4 bases and J lost 11, with 21 bases in between. CDR3 amino acids: CASSLVDSLDLAFF. CDR3 coding DNA: TGTGCCAGCAGCCTTGTTGACAGCCTTGACCTGGCTTTCTTT.

V is TRBV5-1 and J is TRBJ1-1; D is uncertain. The germline V and J ends were trimmed by 0 bases and 5 bases, with 8 bases remaining between them. The CDR3 consists of 13 residues. Germline V gives CDR1 SGHRS, CDR2 YFSETQ. The CDR3 spells CASSLEVQTEAFF. CDR3 in DNA: TGCGCCAGCAGCTTGGAAGTGCAGACTGAAGCTTTCTTT.

The chain combines TRBV5-1 with TRBJ2-1; TRBD2 is a possible D gene (5 bases). The CDR3 contains 13 residues. Germline CDR1 reads SGHRS; CDR2 reads YFSETQ. V was shortened by 4 bases and J by 9 bases, with 14 bases between the two germline ends. DNA for the CDR3: TGCGCCAGCAGCGCCTGGGAGTCGGGTGAGCAGTTCTTC. Amino acids: CASSAWESGEQFF.

The chain uses TRBV2 and TRBJ1-2; 9 positions match TRBD1. The CDR3 runs 14 residues. V trimming: 7 bases; J trimming: 7 bases; junction bases outside the gene matches: 10. CDR1 and CDR2 from the germline V gene are SNHLY and FYNNEI. The DNA of the CDR3 is TGTGCCAGCAACTGGGACAGGGATAGTGGTGGCTACACCTTC. It translates to CASNWDRDSGGYTF.

The genes are TRBV9 and TRBJ1-2, with 9 bases identical to TRBD1. Trimming took 3 bases from V and 4 from J; bases not matched to a gene: 13. Germline V gives CDR1 SGDLS, CDR2 YYNGEE. This CDR3 is built from 17 residues. Written as DNA, the CDR3 is TGTGCCAGCAGCGCCCGAGGACAGGGGACAGCAGGCTATGGCTACACCTTC. It translates to CASSARGQGTAGYGYTF.

The V and J genes are TRBV2 and TRBJ1-1, with a weak D call TRBD1 (5 bases). Germline loops: CDR1 SNHLY, CDR2 FYNNEI. The CDR3 is made up of 14 amino acids. Deletions cut 3 bases from V and 4 bases from J, with 12 bases between. The CDR3 protein is CASSDRARGTEAFF. In nucleotides, the CDR3 is TGTGCCAGCAGTGATCGGGCAAGGGGCACTGAAGCTTTCTTT. Full variable domain (remainder filled in from reference TRBV2 and TRBJ1-1): EPEVTQTPSHQVTQMGQEVILRCVPISNHLYFYWYRQILGQKVEFLVSFYNNEISEKSEIFDDQFSVERPDGSNFTLKIRSTKLEDSAMYFCASSDRARGTEAFFGQGTRLTVV.

The rearrangement joins TRBV5-4 to TRBJ1-1, with a possible D match to TRBD1 (6 bases). Germline CDR1 is SGHNT and CDR2 is YYREEE (reference sequence). This CDR3 has 13 amino acids. Trimming left V 9 bases short and J 2 bases short, with 14 bases between. The CDR3 protein is CATFQGPNTEAFF. CDR3 in DNA: TGTGCCACCTTTCAGGGGCCTAACACTGAAGCTTTCTTT.

This chain uses TRBV5-1 with TRBJ1-2, with D maybe TRBD1 (5 bases). CDR3 length equals 15 residues. V lost 5 bases, J lost 3 bases, and 17 bases lay in between. Germline CDR1 is SGHRS and CDR2 is YFSETQ. As DNA, the CDR3 is TGCGCCAGCAGGCAAGGAGGGCAGGGTTACTATGGCTACACCTTC. Protein sequence: CASRQGGQGYYGYTF.

The CDR3 protein is CASSQTFPGQSSYNSPLHF. The DNA for the CDR3 is TGCGCCAGCAGCCAGACTTTCCCGGGACAGAGCTCCTATAATTCACCCCTCCACTTT. The rearrangement uses TRBV4-1 and TRBJ1-6; 7 positions match TRBD1. The CDR3 extends over 19 amino acids. V lost 3 bases, J lost 0 bases, and 11 bases stayed unmatched. Germline values: CDR1 MGHRA, CDR2 YSYEKL.

This clone was seen a handful of times. The chain employs TRBV9 and TRBJ2-5; 9 bases are shared with TRBD2. Trimming at V came to 3 bases and at J to 2 bases, leaving 5 bases not matched to a gene. Looked up from germline, CDR1 is SGDLS and CDR2 is YYNGEE. This CDR3 contains 15 residues. The CDR3 sequence: CASSGGTSWQETQYF. The CDR3 DNA reads as TGTGCCAGCAGCGGAGGGACTAGCTGGCAAGAGACCCAGTACTTC.

The chain uses TRBV6-1 and TRBJ1-2; D uncertain. The CDR3 is 15 amino acids. Germline V gene data show CDR1 as MNHNS and CDR2 as SASEGT. The ends were cut back, 1 base at V and 1 base at J, with 10 bases in the middle. The CDR3 bases are TGTGCCAGCAGTGAAGTGCGGGGAGTTAACTATGGCTACACCTTC. This translates into CASSEVRGVNYGYTF.

The chain carries TRBV2 and TRBJ2-2, with D perhaps matching TRBD1 (6 bases). V was shortened by 11 bases and J by 4 bases, with 17 bases between the two germline ends. Germline values: CDR1 SNHLY, CDR2 FYNNEI. This CDR3 has 14 residues. Written as DNA, the CDR3 is TGTGCCGGCCTCGCTGGACAGTTCACCGGGGAGCTGTTTTTT. This gives the protein CAGLAGQFTGELFF.

This chain links TRBV11-2 with TRBJ2-2; TRBD2 agrees at 8 bases. J lost 7 bases, V lost 3 bases, and 7 bases had no gene match. This CDR3 is built from 15 residues. The germline V gene encodes CDR1 SGHAT and CDR2 FQNNGV. As DNA, the CDR3 is TGTGCCAGCAGCTTTGGCGGGAGGATCAGCGGGGAGCTGTTTTTT. It specifies CASSFGGRISGELFF.

The V call is TRBV10-1, the J call TRBJ1-2; 8 bases align to TRBD1. The CDR3 contains 13 residues. The J segment lost 5 bases and the V segment lost 8 bases, leaving 7 bases of the junction unmatched. Germline V gene lookup returns CDR1 WNHNN and CDR2 SYGVQD (reference sequence). CDR3: CASSGGASYGYTF. DNA for the CDR3: TGCGCCAGCTCAGGGGGCGCTTCGTATGGCTACACCTTC.

The chain uses TRBV7-2 and TRBJ1-2; maybe TRBD1 (6 bases). Trimming cost V 3 bases and J 2 bases, with 16 bases left between them. Germline assignment: CDR1 SGHTA and CDR2 FQGNSA. The CDR3 is made up of 16 amino acids. CDR3 region: CASSLGWGQINYGYTF. The DNA for the CDR3 is TGTGCCAGCAGCTTGGGATGGGGGCAGATAAACTATGGCTACACCTTC.

J is TRBJ1-2 and V is TRBV6-1; possibly TRBD1 for D (6 bases). Germline V gives CDR1 MNHNS, CDR2 SASEGT. This CDR3 contains 15 residues. The ends were cut back, 1 base at V and 3 bases at J, with 12 bases in the middle. CDR3 amino acids: CASSEVGRGHYGYTF. CDR3 DNA: TGTGCCAGCAGTGAAGTGGGCAGGGGCCACTATGGCTACACCTTC.

V is TRBV2 and J is TRBJ2-7; tentatively, D is TRBD1 (6 bases). CDR1 is SNHLY, CDR2 FYNNEI, per germline. Trimming shortened V by 1 base and J by 5 bases, and 15 bases separated the two germline ends. CDR3 length equals 15 residues. CDR3 DNA: TGTGCCAGCAGTGAAGGCACAGGGTTAACCCACGAGCAGTACTTC. It yields the protein CASSEGTGLTHEQYF.

A few counts support this clone. V and J are TRBV5-1 and TRBJ2-1; the match to TRBD2 covers 9 bases. CDR3 length equals 17 residues. V shed 4 bases, J shed 4 bases, and the junction held 12 bases outside the gene matches. In germline, CDR1 is SGHRS, CDR2 YFSETQ. CDR3 in amino acids: CASSVVGGRAGYNEQFF. CDR3 sequence (DNA): TGCGCCAGCAGCGTAGTTGGCGGGAGGGCCGGGTACAATGAGCAGTTCTTC.

The chain links TRBV6-5 to TRBJ2-2, with D possibly TRBD1 on 6 matching bases. Germline V gene data show CDR1 as MNHEY and CDR2 as SVGAGI. V was shortened by 7 bases and J by 0 bases, with 12 bases between the two germline ends. This CDR3 is 15 amino acids long. CDR3 in DNA: TGTGCCAGCAAAAACAGGGTCGCGAACACCGGGGAGCTGTTTTTT. Protein product: CASKNRVANTGELFF.

V and J are TRBV6-1 and TRBJ1-1, with unresolved D. Germline V gives CDR1 MNHNS, CDR2 SASEGT. The CDR3 totals 16 residues. The ends were cut back, 8 bases at V and 0 bases at J, with 19 bases in the middle. The CDR3 coding sequence is TGTGCCAGCCGTGGTAACATTCCGGGAGTGAACACTGAAGCTTTCTTT. Translated, it gives CASRGNIPGVNTEAFF.

The chain employs TRBV7-9 and TRBJ1-4; 10 nucleotides align to TRBD1. There are 17 residues in the CDR3. Per germline, CDR1 SEHNR and CDR2 FQNEAQ (reference sequence). The V and J ends lost 2 bases and 0 bases, in that order; junction bases with no gene match: 3. CDR3 protein: CASSLSDRGPTNEKLFF. For the CDR3, the DNA is TGTGCCAGCAGCTTAAGCGACAGGGGGCCAACTAATGAAAAACTGTTTTTT.

The V call is TRBV19, the J call TRBJ2-2; D is possibly TRBD2 (5 bases). V lost 5 bases to trimming and J lost 2 bases, with 15 bases between them. From germline, CDR1 is LNHDA and CDR2 SQIVND (reference sequence). CDR3 length: 16 amino acids. CDR3 sequence (DNA): TGTGCCAGTAGTCCCCTCTTCCGGGGTAACACCGGGGAGCTGTTTTTT. It is translated as CASSPLFRGNTGELFF.

V and J are TRBV9 and TRBJ2-1; D not certain. The CDR3 covers 11 residues. The germline V and J ends were trimmed by 2 bases and 8 bases, with 5 bases remaining between them. Looked up from germline, CDR1 is SGDLS and CDR2 is YYNGEE. The DNA for the CDR3 is TGTGCCAGCAGCGTTGAGTATGAGCAGTTCTTC. Protein product: CASSVEYEQFF. Complete variable domain (other parts from reference TRBV9 and TRBJ2-1): DSGVTQTPKHLITATGQRVTLRCSPRSGDLSVYWYQQSLDQGLQFLIQYYNGEERAKGNILERFSAQQFPDLHSELNLSSLELGDSALYFCASSVEYEQFFGPGTRLTVL.